One T cell receptor beta chain is described in this entry. There is no known antigen for this receptor. Base qualities are not recorded, but no much larger clone differs from it by a single base. This entry is derived from a study of cytomegalovirus exposure and HLA in healthy donors (dated by TCRdb to 2017 to 2019). In terms of the full investigation: An earlier analysis of approximately 600 of the donors reported about 250 Gb of sequence data and 120 million or so unique TCR beta sequences from roughly 200 million T cells. An early release that covered roughly 600 HLA-typed donors contained about 300 gigabases of sequencing data and 75 million to 100 million unique TCR sequences. Of the 350 to 450 genotyped donors, around 81% fell in the genetic ancestry cluster associated with self-reported Caucasian donors. The study was designed to test whether signatures of past pathogen exposure could be identified by cataloging public T cell receptors. The study used immunosequencing to profile the T cell repertoires of under 700 subjects and linked those repertoires to cytomegalovirus serostatus. A separate validation cohort of over a hundred different subjects was used in addition to the approximately 700-subject first cohort. To predict cytomegalovirus infection status, the study brought together high-throughput TCR immunosequencing, statistical association of individual TCRs with disease status, and machine learning. To study patterns of TCR occurrence, a later analysis re-analyzed previously published TCR beta repertoires from 666 donors and added high-resolution HLA genotyping. Rather than drawing on any new phenotypic data, the later analysis identified candidate immune exposures from TCR beta sequences and the way those sequences occurred across donors. An earlier analysis of around 640 of the donors used high-throughput TCR beta sequencing to judge whether each TCR beta V gene segment behaved as functional or pseudogenic. Donor age, sex, ethnicity and CMV serostatus were compiled together with the repertoire data. A later genetic analysis used genome-wide SNP genotypes for about 55% of the 666 donors, treating that subset as a discovery cohort. All discovery cohort repertoires had been generated using a single sequencing platform. Both class I and class II loci were covered by HLA typing, at four-digit resolution. The number of typed donors differed by locus: about 629-640 for A, B, C, DRB1 and DQB1; 522 for DQA1; roughly 600 for DPA1; and roughly 490 for DPB1. Roughly five DR-DQ haplotypes were treated as single units for association and clustering because of strong linkage in the cohort. On average, around 240,000 unique TCR beta nucleotide sequences were sequenced per donor among about 400 genotyped donors of the cohort, with 15% to 20% of those sequences being non-productive. Here is what the overall study found, with its caveats: The sequencing pipeline was judged likely to have produced a cluster of highly shared sequence variants as a technical artifact. In this cohort, only TCR beta chains were sequenced, and detectable features were limited by the absence of alpha or paired-chain data. CMV serostatus was the only immune exposure information available for the cohort. Across donors, most TCR sequences were observed very rarely, whereas some public TCRs were present in many individuals. A later analysis found that most CMV-associated TCR beta chains appeared HLA-restricted, with HLA associations seemingly driven largely by CMV exposure. Because HLA typing was missing for some donors at each locus, association tests included only the typed subset. A later analysis reported that several top co-occurrence clusters appeared linked to parvovirus B19, influenza, CMV and Epstein-Barr virus. Linkage disequilibrium might explain the correlated functional status among segregating V segments, but an unknown experimental factor could not be ruled out. It was suggested by the authors that the approach could potentially be generalized to other disease states and immunological phenotypes. Compared with equally common non-associated chains, HLA-associated TCR beta chains in a later analysis were more clonally expanded and had lower generation probabilities. In a later analysis, TCR association rates were found to vary across HLA loci, with the most associated TCRs seen for DRB1 alleles and the fewest for HLA-C alleles. In vitro tests confirmed that a few of the cytomegalovirus-associated TCR beta chains recognize cytomegalovirus antigens. Because the 87-base-pair reads could not distinguish some IMGT-functional V segments, including TRBV6-2 and TRBV6-3, those segments were excluded. A further reported finding was that TCR beta sequences accurately predicted the HLA-A and HLA-B alleles for most subjects in the first cohort. At a false discovery rate of 0.05, a later analysis linked roughly 17,000 TCR beta sequences to specific HLA alleles. About 17 rarely observed V segments, including chromosome 9 orphons, were excluded from the earlier analysis of a few hundred of the donors because counts were too low. The classifier was reported to diagnose cytomegalovirus status with high specificity and sensitivity in both the original cohort and the validation cohort. When HLA alleles, especially DR and DQ, strongly co-occurred, TCR associations were difficult to assign to individual alleles. Sequencing depth was assumed to be roughly uniform across donors in the presence/absence analyses, though that assumption may not hold. Compared with the 666-donor mean, donors in an Asian-associated ancestry cluster had fewer N-insertions in productive TCRs, according to a later genetic analysis. An earlier analysis of approximately 540 of the donors showed that most TCR beta V segments appeared in productive rearrangements either about 87% or about 30% of the time, which broadly matched IMGT annotations. The study gave a list of over 150 TCR beta chains associated with cytomegalovirus. In a later genetic analysis, a missense DCLRE1C variant was associated with V-gene and J-gene trimming of TCR beta chains, and the association was replicated in an independent cohort.

The CDR3, cysteine through phenylalanine, is 14 amino acids long. The kept DNA is CDR3 alone, 42 bases in frame from the first base. According to the germline V gene, CDR1 reads SGHDN and CDR2 reads FVKESK. V is cut back by 0 bases and J by 7 bases, with 2 bases in the junction unmatched. Libraries were built with the immunoSEQ multiplex PCR assay. A mixture of 60 forward primers for TCR Vbeta segments and 13 reverse primers for TCR Jbeta segments was used in the multiplex PCR. The CDR3 region of rearranged TCR beta genes was amplified from genomic DNA by a multiplex PCR assay. Amplified TCR beta libraries were sequenced as 87-base-pair reads on the Illumina HiSeq System. Per the source publication's procedure: In a later analysis, some 80 million unique TCR beta chains were counted across the 650 to 750 repertoires, and about 9.9 million of these chains were shared by at least two donors. To remove PCR and sequencing errors, raw reads were error-corrected and collapsed into unique sequences using a nearest-neighbor algorithm that merged closely related sequences. V, D and J gene segments were assigned by aligning CDR3 sequences to IMGT reference sequences. For a sequence to be retained, a match of at least six nucleotides was required to both a V gene segment and a J gene segment. A rearrangement counted as productive if the CDR3 had no stop codons and remained in frame with V and J, and every other rearrangement counted as non-productive. CDR3 was defined by IMGT convention, running from the second conserved V-encoded cysteine to the conserved J-encoded phenylalanine. In an earlier analysis of around 570 of the donors, sequences lacking an unambiguous match to a single V gene segment were excluded. An earlier analysis of approximately 590 of the donors classified V segments as functional when productive rearrangements were above 56.7% and as segregating when the standard deviation between donors was above 5%. A statistical classification framework was developed to diagnose cytomegalovirus status using the catalog of TCR beta chain sequences. V and J gene assignment, in a later analysis, came from comparing TCR nucleotide sequences with IMGT/GENE-DB human TR gene sequences. A later analysis assigned CDR3 sequences and most-parsimonious VDJ recombination scenarios with the TCRdist pipeline. In a later analysis, each TCR beta chain was defined by its CDR3 amino acid sequence together with its V-gene family, and reads without a unique V-gene family were excluded. A later analysis removed roughly 590 highly shared, low-generation-probability nucleotide sequences to deal with suspected cross-contamination and a sequencing artifact. In a later analysis, a clonal expansion index was calculated for each public chain from normalized within-repertoire ranks of inferred template counts. In a later analysis, generation probabilities were computed with a VDJ recombination model fitted to out-of-frame rearrangements, and the resulting probabilities were checked against IGoR. In a later analysis, hypergeometric tests were used to score TCR-TCR, TCR-HLA and TCR-CMV co-occurrence, with a repertoire-size bias correction applied to TCR pairs. False discovery rates were estimated in a later analysis by permuting HLA or CMV assignments 20 times. In a later analysis, co-occurring TCRs were grouped with DBSCAN, and TCRdist sequence similarity was added when clustering was performed within HLA-allele-positive subsets. Repertoires with fewer than 30,000 or more than 120,000 public chains were left out of co-occurrence clustering, as were about 5 repertoires with anomalous nucleotide sharing. The table comes from immuneACCESS by way of TCRdb, which keeps in-frame sequences with V and J called. Part of the clones is missing from these tables; in studies checked, under half for an unresolved V gene and the rest for unknown reasons. Clonal size and the V and J genes are those of that table, whereas D and trimming came from the DNA. The sample data list around 200,000 clones, and 60% to 80% of these were observed just once. Of the sample, around 1.8% is held by the ten largest clones.

In total, 600 or so healthy bone marrow donors made up the cohort. At the time of sampling, all cohort members were nominally healthy, though unrecorded immune exposures were likely present. The donor was CMV seronegative and belonged to the group of 352 seronegative cohort members. A peripheral blood sample was collected from each donor, and TCR beta sequencing was performed on peripheral blood mononuclear cells. The Qiagen DNeasy Blood Extraction Kit was used to extract genomic DNA from the blood cell samples. This sequence was found in a man younger than 35 in good health and CMV-seronegative. The sample was PBMCs. Rearrangement joined TRBV14 to TRBJ1-2; the junction holds 10 bases that match TRBD1. CDR3 loop: CASSQEGQGIGYTF. The bases read TGTGCCAGCAGCCAAGAGGGACAGGGGATTGGCTACACCTTC.